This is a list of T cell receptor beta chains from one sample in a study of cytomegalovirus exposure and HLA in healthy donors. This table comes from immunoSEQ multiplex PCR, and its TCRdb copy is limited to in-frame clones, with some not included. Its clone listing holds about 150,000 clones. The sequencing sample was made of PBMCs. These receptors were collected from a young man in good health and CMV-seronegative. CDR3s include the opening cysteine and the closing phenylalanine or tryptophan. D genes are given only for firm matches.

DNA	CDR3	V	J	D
TGTGCCAGTAGTAATTACAGGGAAGGGTTCGATGAGCAGTTCTTC	CASSNYREGFDEQFF	TRBV19	TRBJ2-1	.
TGTGCCACCTCGCAGGGTCTTCAAGAGACCCAGTACTTC	CATSQGLQETQYF	TRBV15	TRBJ2-5	.
TGTGCCTGGAGGCCGGGACAGGGGTTCTATGGCTACACCTTC	CAWRPGQGFYGYTF	TRBV30	TRBJ1-2	TRBD1
TGTGCCAGCAATAAGGGGGGGCTGTCTAATGAAAAACTGTTTTTT	CASNKGGLSNEKLFF	TRBV6-5	TRBJ1-4	.
TGTGCCAGCAGATTGGGCGTGGCAGGGAGGGAGACCCAGTACTTC	CASRLGVAGRETQYF	TRBV6-1	TRBJ2-5	.
TGTGCCAGCAGTGACCGGACAGGGCTCGAGCAGTACTTC	CASSDRTGLEQYF	TRBV6-1	TRBJ2-7	TRBD1
TGTGCCAGCAGCGTAGCCAGCGGGAGAACTTACTACAATGAGCAGTTCTTC	CASSVASGRTYYNEQFF	TRBV9	TRBJ2-1	TRBD2
TGTGCCAGCTCACCAAAGACTAGTAGGGAGACCCAGTACTTC	CASSPKTSRETQYF	TRBV18	TRBJ2-5	.
TGTGCCAGCAGCTTTCGAGATCGAGAGACCCAGTACTTC	CASSFRDRETQYF	TRBV5-6	TRBJ2-5	.
TGTGCCAGCAGCTTAGTCCTAGCGGGAGAACTTTCCTACAATGAGCAGTTCTTC	CASSLVLAGELSYNEQFF	TRBV11-2	TRBJ2-1	TRBD2
TGTGCCAGCAGTTTCGGCGAGCAGTACTTC	CASSFGEQYF	TRBV28	TRBJ2-7	.
TGTGCCAGCAGCCGGGACAGGGAAGAGACCCAGTACTTC	CASSRDREETQYF	TRBV4-2	TRBJ2-5	TRBD1
TGTGCCAGCAGGGATAGCGGTATCCACGAGCAGTACTTC	CASRDSGIHEQYF	TRBV2	TRBJ2-7	.
TGTGCCAGTAGAGACAGACAGGGAAACACTGAAGCTTTCTTT	CASRDRQGNTEAFF	TRBV19	TRBJ1-1	TRBD1
TGTGCCAGCAGCCGACTAGCGGGGCAAGAGACCCAGTACTTC	CASSRLAGQETQYF	TRBV12-1	TRBJ2-5	.
TGCGCCAGCAGCCCCAGCGGGCCTCAGCCCCAGCATTTT	CASSPSGPQPQHF	TRBV5-1	TRBJ1-5	.
TGTGCCAGCAGCTTGTATGGGACAGGGGGTTTAGGCGGCTACACCTTC	CASSLYGTGGLGGYTF	TRBV5-6	TRBJ1-2	TRBD1
TGTGCCAGCAGCACGCCCCCACAGGGGCGCGGGCTTGTCAATGAGCAGTTCTTC	CASSTPPQGRGLVNEQFF	TRBV5-6	TRBJ2-1	TRBD1
TGTGCCAGCAGCGTAGGGGACAGAAGCTACGAGCAGTACTTC	CASSVGDRSYEQYF	TRBV9	TRBJ2-7	TRBD1
TGTGCCAGCAGCGCACGTAGAGGTCTAGCGGGAAAAGAGACCCAGTACTTC	CASSARRGLAGKETQYF	TRBV9	TRBJ2-5	TRBD2
TGTGCCAGCAGCCACTTCTCGCAGGGCGGATATGGCTACACCTTC	CASSHFSQGGYGYTF	TRBV5-6	TRBJ1-2	.